This entry features one T cell receptor beta chain sequence. Antigen: not known. The data derive from a study of CD8+ T cells in alopecia areata. Notes on the study in general: Patients shared TCRs less clearly than mice did, possibly for HLA-related reasons. Lesional scalp, notably in alopecia totalis/universalis, had clonality above that of normal scalp. In scalp samples, resident alphabeta T cells of normal skin are also sequenced.

Lesional scalp punch biopsies and peripheral blood came from alopecia areata patients. There are 12 residues in the CDR3. With 3 bases removed from V and 7 bases from J, the gap between germline ends came to 10 bases. Germline V gene lookup returns CDR1 SQVTM and CDR2 ANQGSEA. cDNA serving as the sequencing template came from extracted, reverse transcribed RNA. Assay used: immunoSEQ multiplex PCR; TCRdb lists only in-frame clones, some missing. This table holds roughly 250,000 clones, under 70% found once. The source was CD4+ T cells sorted from blood, collected at week 0. The receptor was isolated from a human donor with alopecia areata. The chain combines TRBV29-1 with TRBJ2-1; D is unresolved. CDR3 nucleotide sequence: TGCAGCGTTGAGGGCATTAGAAATGAGCAGTTCTTC. It translates to CSVEGIRNEQFF.